This T cell receptor beta chain was recovered during a study of glioma-infiltrating T cells after dendritic cell vaccination. Study-level results: Only a small number of patients had complete blood and tumor samples. Patients with more pretreatment TILs had longer time to progression and survival.

The time point denotes: after dendritic cell vaccination, including at tumor progression/relapse. Before vaccination, two weeks after the third vaccination, and at progression, PBMC were collected. Primers: 60 V beta forward and 13 J beta reverse. Generated by immunoSEQ multiplex PCR, the TCRdb table keeps only in-frame clones and is missing some. The table lists 55,000 to 75,000 clones, 70% to 85% of them singletons. Germline-derived CDR1 and CDR2 are MNHEY and SVGAGI. The length of the CDR3 is 15 residues. The J segment lost 2 bases and the V segment lost 6 bases, leaving 6 bases of the junction unmatched. This clone has just a few counts. Antigen unknown.

The receptor's source is a human donor with glioblastoma. The V and J genes are TRBV6-5 and TRBJ1-5, with 8 bases matching TRBD1. Sample: blood, taken after dendritic cell vaccination. The CDR3 DNA follows: TGTGCCAGCAGGACGGACAGGGAAGGCAATCAGCCCCAGCATTTT. It yields the protein CASRTDREGNQPQHF.